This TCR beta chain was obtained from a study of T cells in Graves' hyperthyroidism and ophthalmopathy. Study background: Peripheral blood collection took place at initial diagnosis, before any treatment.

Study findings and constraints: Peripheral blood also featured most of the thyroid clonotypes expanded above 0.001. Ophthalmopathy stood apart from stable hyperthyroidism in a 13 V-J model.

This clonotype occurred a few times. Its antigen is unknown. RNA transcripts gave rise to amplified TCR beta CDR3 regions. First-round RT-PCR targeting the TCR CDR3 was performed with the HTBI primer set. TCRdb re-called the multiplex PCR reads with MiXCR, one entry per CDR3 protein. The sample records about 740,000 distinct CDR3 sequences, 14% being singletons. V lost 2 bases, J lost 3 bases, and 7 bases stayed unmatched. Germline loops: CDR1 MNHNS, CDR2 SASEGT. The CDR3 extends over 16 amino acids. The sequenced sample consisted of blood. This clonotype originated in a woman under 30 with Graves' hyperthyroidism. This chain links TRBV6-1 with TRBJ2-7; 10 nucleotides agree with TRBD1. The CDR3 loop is CASSESTGTGDYEQYF. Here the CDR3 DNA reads TGTGCCAGCAGTGAATCTACCGGGACAGGGGACTACGAGCAGTACTTC.